This TCR beta chain was recorded in a study of cytomegalovirus exposure and HLA in healthy donors. The PCR made use of 60 Vbeta and 13 Jbeta primers. Sequencing was performed with immunoSEQ multiplex PCR; in TCRdb, only in-frame clones are kept and a portion is missing. The profile shows some 95,000 clones, 60% to 85% of them singletons. From germline, CDR1 is LNHDA and CDR2 SQIVND (reference sequence). J lost 0 bases, V lost 8 bases, and 19 bases had no gene match. CDR3 length: 20 residues. The receptor comes from a woman aged 35 to 49 in good health and CMV-seronegative. The specimen was PBMCs. The chain is built from TRBV19 and TRBJ1-6; 7 nucleotides agree with TRBD1. CDR3 in amino acids: CASHDGTVLFPTSYNSPLHF. The CDR3 region has the DNA TGTGCCAGTCACGACGGGACAGTTTTGTTTCCGACCTCCTATAATTCACCCCTCCACTTT.